The entry that follows covers one TCR beta chain sequence. What it binds is unknown. J lost 0 bases, V lost 3 bases, and 5 bases had no gene match. The CDR3 extends over 18 amino acids. Per the germline V gene, CDR1 is SGHTA and CDR2 is FQGNSA. This specimen comes from a study of memory CD4+ T cells and cytomegalovirus serostatus. Study observations and caveats: Of under 200 reported CMV TCRbeta sequences, roughly 67 were found in memory CD4+ repertoires. CMV serostatus prediction reached median AUC approximately 0.96, or 0.89 with US-trained model.

Single viable CD3+CD4+CD8-CD45RO+ cells were sorted as the memory CD4+ T cells. CMV serostatus came from serum IgG against pp150, pp28, p38, p52. CD4+ T cells were isolated by positive magnetic selection. The protocol was immunoSEQ multiplex PCR, while the TCRdb copy is restricted to in-frame clones and leaves out a portion. The sample comprises tens of thousands of clones, less than 85% of which are singletons, and roughly 0.5% rests with the top ten. The V gene is TRBV7-2, the J gene TRBJ2-5; 15 bases are a match to TRBD2. The sample comprised memory CD4+ T cells from blood. This TCR derives from an adult in good health and CMV-seronegative. Some clones in this sample may be carry-over from other donors' samples. The CDR3 nucleotides read TGTGCCAGCAGCTTGGGGGGACTAGCGGGAGGCCACCAAGAGACCCAGTACTTC. Amino acid sequence: CASSLGGLAGGHQETQYF.